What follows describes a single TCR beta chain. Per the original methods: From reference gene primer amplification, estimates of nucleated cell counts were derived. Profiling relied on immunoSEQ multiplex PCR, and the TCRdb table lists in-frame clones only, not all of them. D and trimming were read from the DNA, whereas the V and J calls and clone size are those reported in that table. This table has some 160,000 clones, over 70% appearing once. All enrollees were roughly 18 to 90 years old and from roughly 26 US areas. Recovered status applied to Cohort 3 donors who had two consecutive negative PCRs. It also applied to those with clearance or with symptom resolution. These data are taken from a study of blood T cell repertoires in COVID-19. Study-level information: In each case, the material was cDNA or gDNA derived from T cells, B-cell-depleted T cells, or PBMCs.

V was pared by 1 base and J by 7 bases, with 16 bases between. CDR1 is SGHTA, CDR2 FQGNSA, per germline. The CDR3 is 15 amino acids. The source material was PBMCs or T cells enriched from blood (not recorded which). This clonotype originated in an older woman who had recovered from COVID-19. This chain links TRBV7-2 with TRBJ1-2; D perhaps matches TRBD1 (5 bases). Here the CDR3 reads CASSLEPGPSIGYTF. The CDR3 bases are TGTGCCAGCAGCTTAGAGCCAGGGCCCTCGATTGGCTACACCTTC.